Below, one T cell receptor (beta chain) is given with its context. Deletions cut 3 bases from V and 7 bases from J, with 4 bases between. The length of the CDR3 is 11 residues. These data are taken from a study of blood T cell repertoires in COVID-19. The overall study: Specimens from acute and convalescent COVID-19 originated in the United States, Italy and Spain.

In the study's own analysis: Reference gene primers were amplified, and this amplification served to estimate nucleated cell counts. Assay: immunoSEQ multiplex PCR; the TCRdb copy retains only in-frame clones and omits some. The V and J calls and the clone size are those of that table, but D and trimming were determined from the DNA. The sample comprises about 280,000 clones, 88% of which are singletons, and roughly 9.1% rests with the top ten. Sequenced input: peripheral blood. The chain is built from TRBV12-3 or TRBV12-4 and TRBJ2-1, with no clear D. This clonotype originated in a man in his late teens or twenties with active or convalescent COVID-19. The CDR3 is CASSFTNEQFF. In DNA form, the CDR3 reads TGTGCCAGCAGTTTTACAAATGAGCAGTTCTTC.